This T cell receptor beta chain came from a study of Graves' ophthalmopathy and Graves' hyperthyroidism (dated by TCRdb to the late 2010s). Study-level background: Stable hyperthyroidism was defined as no progression to ophthalmopathy within 18 months of follow-up. The study used signatures of the TCR beta repertoire to tell Graves' ophthalmopathy apart from Graves' hyperthyroidism and to predict which patients would progress to ophthalmopathy. In total, approximately 130 blood samples were TCR-sequenced: approximately 42 ophthalmopathy, approximately 80 hyperthyroidism and about 17 hyperthyroidism-to-ophthalmopathy patients. To explore V-J signatures that distinguish ophthalmopathy from hyperthyroidism, a discovery set of 100 patients was enrolled, made up of 40 to 45 with ophthalmopathy and around 57 with stable hyperthyroidism. The independent validation cohort included approximately 19 hyperthyroidism patients plus 17 patients who later progressed from hyperthyroidism to ophthalmopathy. T-cell repertoires of thyroid tissue and blood were compared in over 5 hyperthyroidism patients. Once sampling was done, hyperthyroidism patients were given methimazole at a starting dose of 30 mg daily, while ophthalmopathy patients were given high-dose intravenous methylprednisolone.

For repertoire sequencing, TCR beta CDR3 regions were amplified from RNA transcripts. The first round was an RT-PCR using HTBI primers with the Qiagen OneStep RT-PCR kit, and this first round was followed by a second-round multiplex PCR, then size selection and purification. The libraries underwent paired-end sequencing with 100 bp reads on an Illumina HiSeq2000. On the study's bioinformatics: Reads were processed with SOAPnuke, discarding reads with adapters, uncalled bases, mean Phred below 15, or no exact constant-primer or identifier match. COPE v1.2.5 was used to merge the high-quality paired reads. Each unique nucleotide sequence was defined as a clonotype, and clonotypes were aligned to IMGT TRB V, D and J references with MiTCR v1.1. Only V-J combinations with frequency above 0.0001 were analysed, covering over 98% of repertoires. For each V-J combination, a TCR clonal expansion and chaos score was defined as F50 clonal expansion divided by the chaos observed in the TCRdist matrix. Welch's t-statistics and random forest were used to narrow the features down to more than 10 V-J combinations, which were then fed into a naive Bayes classifier. The similarity between thyroid and blood repertoires was quantified using the Morisita-Horn index. The public reads were reprocessed in TCRdb via fastp at Q25 and MiXCR, keeping in-frame beta chains. Entries that share a CDR3 protein sequence are merged under the most common genes and DNA. The V and J calls come from TCRdb's annotation, not from the publication. The sample table lists approximately 1.2 million distinct CDR3 sequences, about two fifths of them with a count of one. Of the sample, over 8.5% is held by the ten largest clones.

The hyperthyroidism patients were 18 to 65 years old and newly diagnosed, with a disease duration of less than 2 months. Patients with other autoimmune diseases, uncontrolled infections, pregnancy or lactation were excluded. Clinical symptoms, serum thyroxine, TRAb, thyroid ultrasound and orbital computed tomography formed the basis of the diagnosis. Trizol reagent was used to extract the total RNA, and its quality was then checked on an Agilent 2100 Bioanalyzer. This clonotype has just a few counts. The antigen this receptor binds is unknown. Base qualities were left out, and no much larger clone turns up one base away. On the study overall, not on this receptor specifically: In validation, the model predicted ophthalmopathy progression with about 71% sensitivity and roughly 72% specificity; some 13 predicted patients were CT-confirmed with GO in a median of approximately 6.2 months. Ophthalmopathy was separated from stable hyperthyroidism by the 13-signature model with about 89% sensitivity and just under 84% specificity in cross-validation and with 80%/75% in the test set. Sample size was not predetermined statistically, and investigators were not blinded to group allocation. Most expanded thyroid clonotypes with a frequency above 0.001 also appeared in blood, which suggests that blood repertoires may reflect the immune response in the thyroid.

The germline V gene provides CDR1 MDHEN and CDR2 SYDVKM. Including cysteine and phenylalanine, the CDR3 has 16 amino acids. The sequence is cut down to CDR3 DNA, 48 bases in frame from base 1. V drops 1 base and J drops 1 base, leaving 8 bases in between. Sequenced input: peripheral blood or thyroid tissue (not recorded which). The origin of this receptor is an adult man with Graves' hyperthyroidism. The chain is made from TRBV28 and TRBJ2-6, with an unclear D gene assignment. The nucleotide sequence is TGTGCCAGCAGTTTATACGGCTTGTCTGGGGCCAACGTCCTGACTTTC. The encoded protein is CASSLYGLSGANVLTF.